The entry below describes one TCR beta chain. This entry belongs to a study of PD-L1 blockade in urothelial cancer. Whole-study context: Male patients with bladder-origin urothelial cancer numbered about 85% of the roughly 29. Chemotherapy regimens numbering 0 to 3 had been given to patients. Blood underwent analysis 3 weeks (second dose) and 6 weeks after treatment began. Among blood samples, the median T cell count was some 140,000.

The trim removed 2 bases at V and 6 bases at J, leaving 7 bases unmatched. Germline assignment: CDR1 SGHRS and CDR2 YFSETQ. The CDR3 sequence is 14 residues long. The time point here: pretreatment peripheral blood. Sequencing used immunoSEQ multiplex PCR; TCRdb keeps in-frame clones, though not all of them. Among approximately 100,000 clones listed, more than 80% were seen once. The V gene is TRBV5-1, the J gene TRBJ1-2; TRBD1 matches 7 bases. Sequenced material: PBMCs, taken around atezolizumab (anti-PD-L1) treatment. This clonotype was obtained from a woman aged 80 or older with urothelial cancer. The CDR3 spells CASSLPDRAHGYTF. CDR3 bases: TGCGCCAGCAGCTTACCAGACAGGGCCCATGGCTACACCTTC.